A selection of T cell receptor beta chains follows, all from one sample in a study of T cell changes during pregnancy in multiple sclerosis. Clones were sequenced by immunoSEQ multiplex PCR, and TCRdb holds only the in-frame ones, with some missing. This sample has 48,000 or so clones, with over 80% found just once. This specimen consisted of CD4+ T cells from peripheral blood mononuclear cells, obtained in the second trimester of pregnancy. The receptors shown here come from a female donor in good health, enrolled as a control in a pregnancy study. CDR3s include the opening cysteine and the closing phenylalanine or tryptophan. A D gene is named only where the DNA matches it firmly. Clone size appears in some rows only: once, few, many, or a class for an expanded clone.

clone_size	v_call	j_call	d_call	cdr3_nt	cdr3_aa
.	TRBV2	TRBJ2-6	.	TGTGCCAGCAAGCGGACCTCTGACTCTGGGGCCAACGTCCTGACTTTC	CASKRTSDSGANVLTF
.	TRBV6-4	TRBJ2-5	TRBD2	TGTGCCAGCAGTGACACTAGCGGGGGCCAAGAGACCCAGTACTTC	CASSDTSGGQETQYF
.	TRBV7-2	TRBJ2-1	TRBD2	TGTGCCAGCAGACCGGGACTACCTTCCTACAATGAGCAGTTCTTC	CASRPGLPSYNEQFF
.	TRBV14	TRBJ2-7	.	TGTGCCAGCAGCCAAGTGACTTCACGGCGCTACGAGCAGTACTTC	CASSQVTSRRYEQYF
.	TRBV25-1	TRBJ2-7	TRBD1	TGTGCCAGCAGTGAATATACCCCCAGGGGGTATTGCTACGAGCAGTACTTC	CASSEYTPRGYCYEQYF
.	TRBV18	TRBJ1-5	.	TGTGCCAGCTCACCACGGGAGGCAGGGACCAATCAGCCCCAGCATTTT	CASSPREAGTNQPQHF
.	TRBV2	TRBJ1-4	.	TGTGCCAGCAGTGGGCGGGGAGGGAGAAATGAAAAACTGTTTTTT	CASSGRGGRNEKLFF
.	TRBV5-4	TRBJ2-7	.	TGTGCCAGCAGCCAGGGTGCCCCAAGCACGAGCTCCTCCGGCGAGCAGTACTTC	CASSQGAPSTSSSGEQYF
.	TRBV5-1	TRBJ2-1	.	TGCGCCAGCAGCTTAGGTAGCGAGGCACACAATGAGCAGTTCTTC	CASSLGSEAHNEQFF
.	TRBV30	TRBJ1-1	.	TGTGCCTGGACGACAGCGAACACTGAAGCTTTCTTT	CAWTTANTEAFF
.	TRBV30	TRBJ1-2	.	TGTGCCTGGAGGACGGGCCTCGGGGGAGATGGCTACACCTTC	CAWRTGLGGDGYTF
once	TRBV7-2	TRBJ2-3	TRBD2	TGTGCCAGCAGCCGCGGGGGGAGCACAGATACGCAGTATTTT	CASSRGGSTDTQYF
.	TRBV14	TRBJ2-1	TRBD2	TGTGCCAGCAGCCCCCTAGCGGGAGGGCCTTTTGAGCAGTTCTTC	CASSPLAGGPFEQFF
.	TRBV5-8	TRBJ1-2	TRBD1	TGTGCCAGCAGCTTGGGCAGGGGGCTTGGCTACACCTTC	CASSLGRGLGYTF
.	TRBV19	TRBJ1-5	.	TGTGCCACCACTAAAGGAGGCAATCAGCCCCAGCATTTT	CATTKGGNQPQHF
.	TRBV9	TRBJ2-3	.	TGTGCCAGCAGCGTAGTAGGCACAGATACGCAGTATTTT	CASSVVGTDTQYF
once	TRBV5-5	TRBJ1-6	.	TGTGCCAGCAGCCGAGTTGGGGGGAGGTACTCACCCCTCCACTTT	CASSRVGGRYSPLHF
.	TRBV7-2	TRBJ2-5	TRBD2	TGTGCCAGCAGCCCGACTAGCTACTGGGAGACCCAGTACTTC	CASSPTSYWETQYF
.	TRBV5-4	TRBJ1-2	.	TGTGCCAGCAGTCCTGACTCCATTGGTGGCTACACCTTC	CASSPDSIGGYTF
.	TRBV7-8	TRBJ2-7	.	TGTGCCAGCAGCCCCCCACGGCGGGACGAGCAGTACTTC	CASSPPRRDEQYF
.	TRBV29-1	TRBJ1-4	TRBD1	TGCAGCGTGCGTGAGACAGGGGGAGGTGAAAAACTGTTTTTT	CSVRETGGGEKLFF
.	TRBV7-9	TRBJ1-2	.	TGTGCCAGCAGCCCTCAGGGGCAGGGGAGAGGCTACACCTTC	CASSPQGQGRGYTF
.	TRBV7-3	TRBJ2-3	TRBD2	TGTGCCAGCAGCTTAATCCAAGCGGGAGGCACAGATACGCAGTATTTT	CASSLIQAGGTDTQYF
.	TRBV6-1	TRBJ1-4	TRBD1	TGTGCCAGCACTACCGGACAGGGGAGGACACAGGTGTTTTTT	CASTTGQGRTQVFF
.	TRBV2	TRBJ1-1	.	TGTGCCAGCAGTGTAGGGGGTACTCTAAAGAACACTGAAGCTTTCTTT	CASSVGGTLKNTEAFF
.	TRBV9	TRBJ2-2	.	TGTGCCAGCAGCGTAGGAGTGTGGAACACCGGGGAGCTGTTTTTT	CASSVGVWNTGELFF
.	TRBV29-1	TRBJ2-7	.	TGCAGTATCCCGGGCGAGGGAGCCTACGAGCAGTACTTC	CSIPGEGAYEQYF
.	TRBV4-2	TRBJ2-4	.	TGTGCCAGCAGCCAAGCTCAGGTCATAGCCAAAAACATTCAGTACTTC	CASSQAQVIAKNIQYF
.	TRBV5-1	TRBJ1-1	.	TGCGCCAGCAGCTTGGACAGGGCAATCACTGAAGCTTTCTTT	CASSLDRAITEAFF
.	TRBV7-2	TRBJ2-1	.	TGTGCCAGCAGCTTAAACTTTCAAACCTACAATGAGCAGTTCTTC	CASSLNFQTYNEQFF
once	TRBV27	TRBJ2-7	TRBD2	TGTGCCAGCAGTTATATTGGGAGCGGGAGGGGGTCCTACGAGCAGTACTTC	CASSYIGSGRGSYEQYF
.	TRBV19	TRBJ2-1	.	TGTGCCAGTAGTTTGGGGGAGGCCTACAATGAGCAGTTCTTC	CASSLGEAYNEQFF
.	TRBV10-3	TRBJ1-1	TRBD1	TGTGCCATCGGGGGCAGGGGGGACACTGAAGCTTTCTTT	CAIGGRGDTEAFF
.	TRBV27	TRBJ2-7	TRBD1	TGTGCCAGCAGTCGGGACAGGAGTTCGCCCTACTACGAGCAGTACTTC	CASSRDRSSPYYEQYF
.	TRBV5-6	TRBJ1-2	.	TGTGCCAGCAGTTTGGGACAACGAAATGGCTACACCTTC	CASSLGQRNGYTF
.	TRBV18	TRBJ2-1	.	TGTGCCAGCTCACCAGTAAGTCTAACTCCCGATGAGCAGTTCTTC	CASSPVSLTPDEQFF
.	TRBV6-1	TRBJ1-1	.	TGTGCCAGCAGTGTCACCAGACAGAACTTGGAAGCTTTCTTT	CASSVTRQNLEAFF